One and the same sample provided the 11 T cell receptor beta chains below, sequenced in a study of yellow fever vaccine responses in identical twins. TCRdb reprocessed the RT-PCR reads with MiXCR, giving one entry per CDR3 protein. Among about 4,000 distinct CDR3 sequences, 75% to 85% were seen once, and the ten largest hold around 3.4%. Sequencing was performed on T cells from blood (PBMCs), unsorted or a sorted subset (not recorded which), taken before or after yellow fever vaccination (not recorded which). The receptors were gathered from a woman aged 18 to 35 who received the yellow fever vaccine.

The chain uses TRBV11-3 and TRBJ2-2, with D possibly being TRBD1 (7 bases). Germline CDR1 reads SGHNT; CDR2 reads YENEEA. The CDR3 has 15 residues. Trimming stripped 5 bases from V and 5 bases from J, with 15 bases between. In nucleotides, the CDR3 is TGTGCCAGCAGCCACCCGGCAGGGGGGACCGGGGAGCTGTTTTTT. Encoded protein: CASSHPAGGTGELFF.

The chain combines TRBV4-3 with TRBJ2-1; the D gene is possibly TRBD1 (6 bases). Trimming removed 1 base from V and 7 bases from J, with 17 bases in between. CDR1 is LGHNA, CDR2 YSLEER, per germline. This CDR3 has 16 amino acids. CDR3: CASSQVLQGRPNEQFF. CDR3 bases: TGCGCCAGCAGCCAAGTTTTACAGGGACGACCAAATGAGCAGTTCTTC.

The chain recombines TRBV29-1 with TRBJ2-1, with D maybe TRBD2 (6 bases). The CDR3 contains 13 residues. Germline values: CDR1 SQVTM, CDR2 ANQGSEA. V shed 4 bases and J shed 8 bases, with 15 bases lying between them. The CDR3 nucleotides are TGCAGCGTTGTTACGGGGGAGTGGTATGAGCAGTTCTTC. This gives the protein CSVVTGEWYEQFF.

The chain employs TRBV7-8 and TRBJ2-3; D possibly uses TRBD1 or TRBD2 (5 bases each). The V gene's germline CDR1 is SGHVS and CDR2 FQNEAQ. The CDR3 totals 16 residues. Deletions cut 4 bases from V and 0 bases from J, with 14 bases between. The CDR3 DNA follows: TGTGCCAGCAGCTCCCGGGGCCCCACTAGCACAGATACGCAGTATTTT. Translated: CASSSRGPTSTDTQYF. The full variable domain, in which reference TRBV7-8 and TRBJ2-3 provide the parts outside the CDR3, is GAGVSQSPRYKVAKRGQDVALRCDPISGHVSLFWYQQALGQGPEFLTYFQNEAQLDKSGLPSDRFFAERPEGSVSTLKIQRTQQEDSAVYLCASSSRGPTSTDTQYFGPGTRLTVL.

This clonotype has more than one count but fewer than ten. CDR3 in amino acids: CASTEQGGFEKLFF. In DNA form, the CDR3 reads TGTGCCAGCACCGAACAGGGGGGGTTCGAAAAACTGTTTTTT. This chain links TRBV2 with TRBJ1-4, with 8 bases matching TRBD1. Germline values: CDR1 SNHLY, CDR2 FYNNEI. The trim removed 7 bases at V and 8 bases at J, leaving 9 bases unmatched. This CDR3 region has 14 residues.

The chain employs TRBV7-9 and TRBJ2-7, with D tentatively TRBD2 (5 bases). Trimming stripped 5 bases from V and 3 bases from J, with 8 bases between. The CDR3 contains 12 residues. Germline lookup yields CDR1 SEHNR and CDR2 FQNEAQ (reference sequence). This CDR3 reads CASSLDYYEQYF. In DNA form, the CDR3 reads TGTGCCAGCAGCCTTGACTACTACGAGCAGTACTTC.

V gene TRBV27 combines with J gene TRBJ2-1, with D possibly matching TRBD2 (6 bases). V was pared by 9 bases and J by 8 bases, with 20 bases between. This CDR3 is 14 amino acids long. CDR1 MNHEY and CDR2 SMNVEV come from the germline V gene (reference sequence). For the CDR3, the DNA is TGTGCCAGGAGCAACAAGACTAGAGGGGATGAGCAGTTCTTC. This translates into CARSNKTRGDEQFF.

The chain recombines TRBV11-3 with TRBJ2-1; D remains unclear. The V end lost 2 bases, the J end lost 0 bases, and 14 bases lay between the germline ends. Germline values: CDR1 SGHNT, CDR2 YENEEA. CDR3 length: 17 amino acids. In DNA, the CDR3 is TGTGCCAGCAGCTTAAATAAGTGGGTGAGCTCCTACAATGAGCAGTTCTTC. It specifies CASSLNKWVSSYNEQFF.

The chain uses TRBV3-1 and TRBJ2-3, with 8 positions matching TRBD1. Looked up from germline, CDR1 is LGHDT and CDR2 is YNNKEL (reference sequence). The J segment lost 4 bases and the V segment lost 5 bases, leaving 2 bases of the junction unmatched. The length of the CDR3 is 13 residues. The CDR3 DNA follows: TGTGCCAGCAGCGAACAGGGGGCAGATACGCAGTATTTT. Encoded protein: CASSEQGADTQYF.

This clonotype was counted once. This chain links TRBV20-1 with TRBJ1-4, with 12 positions matching TRBD1. V dropped 4 bases and J dropped 5; count of bases not matched to a gene: 11. Germline CDR1 DFQATT, CDR2 SNEGSKA (reference sequence). This CDR3 comprises 17 residues. DNA for the CDR3: TGCAGTGCTAACCGGGACAGGGGGCCATCGGGGAATGAAAAACTGTTTTTT. This translates into CSANRDRGPSGNEKLFF.

This clonotype was seen a single time. This chain connects TRBV28 to TRBJ2-1, with D unclear. The CDR3 loop spans 15 amino acids. CDR1 is MDHEN, CDR2 SYDVKM, per germline. The ends were cut back, 8 bases at V and 7 bases at J, with 21 bases in the middle. CDR3 sequence: CASSSPGRSRNEQFF. The DNA of the CDR3 is TGTGCCAGCTCCTCCCCCGGCCGCTCGCGGAATGAGCAGTTCTTC.